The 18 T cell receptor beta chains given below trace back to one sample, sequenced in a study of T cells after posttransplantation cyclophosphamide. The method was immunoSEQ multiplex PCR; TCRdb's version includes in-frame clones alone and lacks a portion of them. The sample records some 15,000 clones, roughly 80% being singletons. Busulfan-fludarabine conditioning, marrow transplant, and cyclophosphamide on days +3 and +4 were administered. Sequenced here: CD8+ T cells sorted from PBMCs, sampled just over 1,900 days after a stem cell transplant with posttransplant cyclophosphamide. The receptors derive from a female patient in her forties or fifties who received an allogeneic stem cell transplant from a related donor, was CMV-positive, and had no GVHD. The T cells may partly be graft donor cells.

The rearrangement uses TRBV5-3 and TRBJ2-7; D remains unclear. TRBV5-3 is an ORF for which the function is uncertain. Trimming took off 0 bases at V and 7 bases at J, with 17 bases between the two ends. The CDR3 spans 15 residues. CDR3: CARSLAVRVSKEQYF. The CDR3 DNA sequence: TGTGCCAGAAGCTTGGCCGTCCGGGTCTCAAAGGAGCAGTACTTC.

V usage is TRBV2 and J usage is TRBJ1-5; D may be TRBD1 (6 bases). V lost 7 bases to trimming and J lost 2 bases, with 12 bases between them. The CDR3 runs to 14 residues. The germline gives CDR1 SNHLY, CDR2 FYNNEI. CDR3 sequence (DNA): TGTGCCAGCAAATGGACAGAGGGCAATCAGCCCCAGCATTTT. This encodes CASKWTEGNQPQHF.

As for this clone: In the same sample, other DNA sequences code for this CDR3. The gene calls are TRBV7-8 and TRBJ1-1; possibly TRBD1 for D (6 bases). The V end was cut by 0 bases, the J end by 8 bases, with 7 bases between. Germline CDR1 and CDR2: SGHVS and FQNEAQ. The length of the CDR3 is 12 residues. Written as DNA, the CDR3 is TGTGCCAGCAGCTTAGCGGACAGCGAAGCTTTCTTT. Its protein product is CASSLADSEAFF.

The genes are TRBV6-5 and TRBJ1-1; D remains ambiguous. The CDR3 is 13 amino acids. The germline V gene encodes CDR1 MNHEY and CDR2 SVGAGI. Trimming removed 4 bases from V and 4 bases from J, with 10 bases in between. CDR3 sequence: CASSSRVGTEAFF. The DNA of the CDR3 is TGTGCCAGCAGTTCACGGGTGGGCACTGAAGCTTTCTTT.

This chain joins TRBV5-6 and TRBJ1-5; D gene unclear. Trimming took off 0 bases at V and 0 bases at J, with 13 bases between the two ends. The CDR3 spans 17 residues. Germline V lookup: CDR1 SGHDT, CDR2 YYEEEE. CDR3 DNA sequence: TGTGCCAGCAGCTTGGGTCGACTCGCTTATAGCAATCAGCCCCAGCATTTT. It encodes CASSLGRLAYSNQPQHF.

CDR3 in DNA: TGCAGCGTTGAATGGCTAGAAGAGACCCAGTACTTC. It yields the protein CSVEWLEETQYF. V and J are TRBV29-1 and TRBJ2-5, with D hard to call. The CDR3 contains 12 residues. Germline-derived CDR1 and CDR2 are SQVTM and ANQGSEA. Trimming removed 2 bases at V and 3 bases at J, with 7 bases between.

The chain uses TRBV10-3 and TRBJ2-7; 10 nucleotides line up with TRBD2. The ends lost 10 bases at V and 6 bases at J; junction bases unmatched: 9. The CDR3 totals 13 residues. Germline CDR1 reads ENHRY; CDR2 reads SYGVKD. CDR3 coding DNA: TGTGCCACCGTTGGGACTAGCGTACGCGAGCAGTACTTC. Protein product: CATVGTSVREQYF.

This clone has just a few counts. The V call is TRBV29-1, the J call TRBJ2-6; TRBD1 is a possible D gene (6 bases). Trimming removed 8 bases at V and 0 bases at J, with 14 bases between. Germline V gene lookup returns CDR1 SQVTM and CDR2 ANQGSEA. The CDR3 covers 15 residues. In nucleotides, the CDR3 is TGCAGCTCGGGACAAGGCCCCTCTGGGGCCAACGTCCTGACTTTC. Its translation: CSSGQGPSGANVLTF.

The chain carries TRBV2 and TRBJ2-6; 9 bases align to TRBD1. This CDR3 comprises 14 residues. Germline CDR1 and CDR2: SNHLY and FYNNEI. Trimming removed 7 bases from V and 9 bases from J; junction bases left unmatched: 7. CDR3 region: CASTGTGWVNVLTF. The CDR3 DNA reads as TGTGCCAGCACTGGGACAGGGTGGGTCAACGTCCTGACTTTC.

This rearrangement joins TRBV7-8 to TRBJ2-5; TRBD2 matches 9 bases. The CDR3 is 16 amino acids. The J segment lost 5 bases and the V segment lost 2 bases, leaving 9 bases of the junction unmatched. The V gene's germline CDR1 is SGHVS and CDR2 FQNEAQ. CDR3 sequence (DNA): TGTGCCAGCAGCTTAAGGGCTAGCGGGGTTTTTGAGACCCAGTACTTC. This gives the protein CASSLRASGVFETQYF.

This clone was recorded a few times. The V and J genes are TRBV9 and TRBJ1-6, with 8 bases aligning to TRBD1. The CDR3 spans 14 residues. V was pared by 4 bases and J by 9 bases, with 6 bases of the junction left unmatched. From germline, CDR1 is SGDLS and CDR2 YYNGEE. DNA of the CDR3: TGTGCCAGCAGCCCGGACAGGGAGGGTTCACCCCTCCACTTT. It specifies CASSPDREGSPLHF.

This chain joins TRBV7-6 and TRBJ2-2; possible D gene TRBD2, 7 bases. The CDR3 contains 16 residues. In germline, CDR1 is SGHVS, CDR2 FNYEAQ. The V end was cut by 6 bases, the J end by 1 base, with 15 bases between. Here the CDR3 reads CASSQQGGVNTGELFF. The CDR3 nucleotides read TGTGCCAGCAGTCAACAAGGGGGGGTGAACACCGGGGAGCTGTTTTTT. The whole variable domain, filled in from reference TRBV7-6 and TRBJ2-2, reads GAGVSQSPRYKVTKRGQDVALRCDPISGHVSLYWYRQALGQGPEFLTYFNYEAQQDKSGLPNDRFSAERPEGSISTLTIQRTEQRDSAMYRCASSQQGGVNTGELFFGEGSRLTVL.

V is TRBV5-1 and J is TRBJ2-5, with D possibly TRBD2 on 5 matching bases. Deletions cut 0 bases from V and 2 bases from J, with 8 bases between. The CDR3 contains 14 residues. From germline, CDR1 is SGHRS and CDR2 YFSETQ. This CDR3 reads CASSLGWTQETQYF. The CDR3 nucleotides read TGCGCCAGCAGCTTGGGGTGGACTCAAGAGACCCAGTACTTC.

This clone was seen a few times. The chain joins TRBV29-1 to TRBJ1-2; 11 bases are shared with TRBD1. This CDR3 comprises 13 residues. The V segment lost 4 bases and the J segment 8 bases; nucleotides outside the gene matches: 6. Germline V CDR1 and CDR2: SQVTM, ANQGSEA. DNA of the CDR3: TGCAGCGTTGTAGGACAGGGGGCGCACGGCTACACCTTC. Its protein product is CSVVGQGAHGYTF.

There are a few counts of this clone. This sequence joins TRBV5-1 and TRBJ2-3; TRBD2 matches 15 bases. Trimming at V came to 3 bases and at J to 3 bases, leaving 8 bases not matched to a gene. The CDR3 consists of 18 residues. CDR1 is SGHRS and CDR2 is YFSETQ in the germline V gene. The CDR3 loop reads CASSSEGLAGGPTDTQYF. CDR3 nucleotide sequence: TGCGCCAGCAGCTCAGAGGGACTAGCGGGGGGCCCTACAGATACGCAGTATTTT. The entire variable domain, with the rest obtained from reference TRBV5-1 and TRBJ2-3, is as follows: KAGVTQTPRYLIKTRGQQVTLSCSPISGHRSVSWYQQTPGQGLQFLFEYFSETQRNKGNFPGRFSGRQFSNSRSEMNVSTLELGDSALYLCASSSEGLAGGPTDTQYFGPGTRLTVL.

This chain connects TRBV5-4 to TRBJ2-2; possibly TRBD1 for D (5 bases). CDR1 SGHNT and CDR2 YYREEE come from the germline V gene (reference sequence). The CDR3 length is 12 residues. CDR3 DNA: TGTGCGGGGTGGGGCGACACCGGGGAGCTGTTTTTT. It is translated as CAGWGDTGELFF.

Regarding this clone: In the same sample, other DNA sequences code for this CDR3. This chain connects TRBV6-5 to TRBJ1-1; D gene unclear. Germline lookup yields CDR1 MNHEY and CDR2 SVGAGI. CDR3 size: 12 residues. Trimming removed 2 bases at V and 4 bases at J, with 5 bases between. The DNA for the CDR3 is TGTGCCAGCAGTTACCTCGGCACTGAAGCTTTCTTT. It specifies CASSYLGTEAFF.

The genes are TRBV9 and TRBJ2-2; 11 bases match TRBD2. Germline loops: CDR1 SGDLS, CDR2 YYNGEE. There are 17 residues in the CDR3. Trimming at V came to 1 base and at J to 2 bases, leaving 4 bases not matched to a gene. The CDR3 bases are TGTGCCAGCAGCGTAAATAGCGGGGGGGTTAACACCGGGGAGCTGTTTTTT. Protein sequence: CASSVNSGGVNTGELFF.